This T cell receptor beta chain was observed in a study of T cell repertoires in cytomegalovirus infection. Study overall: Selection of CMV epitopes for the study included recently identified HLA-C-restricted and well-studied HLA-B-restricted ones.

With respect to this clonotype: What it recognizes is unknown.

The germline V gene has CDR1 LGHNA and CDR2 YNFKEQ. CDR3 length equals 14 residues. V lost 3 bases and J lost 8, with 11 bases in between. One entry per CDR3 protein, called by TCRdb with MiXCR from the reads. In the table there are some 480,000 distinct CDR3 sequences, around 35% of which are singletons. The sequence was collected from a human donor in good health (CMV status not recorded). Some clones in this sample may be carry-over from other donors' samples. The source was cultured PBMCs, collected from culture after CMV antigen stimulation. The genes are TRBV4-2 and TRBJ1-6; tentative D call: TRBD1 (6 bases). In DNA, the CDR3 is TGTGCCAGCAGCCAGGGGGCAGGGGATTCACCCCTCCACTTT. It specifies CASSQGAGDSPLHF.